This T cell receptor beta chain was found in a study of HIV-infected patients and healthy controls. Study-wide results and limits: During therapy, HIV-associated CDR3s fell significantly in frequency, while CMV-associated CDR3s did not change significantly.

Alpha and beta constant-region primers primed reverse transcription of about 0.5 ug RNA. Using multiplexing indices, alpha and beta chain libraries were generated apart by chain-specific third strand synthesis. From the 5' RACE reads, TCRdb called clonotypes with MiXCR, one entry per CDR3 protein. In the table there are more than 5,500 distinct CDR3 sequences, about 9.4% of which are singletons. The CDR3 spans 14 residues. The trim removed 3 bases at V and 7 bases at J, leaving 8 bases unmatched. Germline V gene lookup returns CDR1 KGHSH and CDR2 LQKENI. Concerning this clonotype: The target antigen is unknown.

The repertoire came from unfractionated whole blood and reflected all unsorted peripheral T cells. This clonotype was sampled from an adult with HIV infection. The material sequenced was blood, taken before antiretroviral therapy. The V and J genes are TRBV18 and TRBJ2-7, with 8 bases fitting TRBD2. The CDR3 bases are TGTGCCAGCTCACCCACTAGCGGTAAAGGGGAGCAGTACTTC. This translates into CASSPTSGKGEQYF.